This T cell receptor (beta chain) was sequenced for a study of shared clonotypes between healthy human individuals. Broader study findings: Larger estimated richness was generally recorded for naive subsets relative to memory subsets.

This clone was detected many times. The antigen is undetermined. The CDR3 spans 15 residues. Germline V gene data show CDR1 as SGDLS and CDR2 as YYNGEE. Trimming left V 0 bases short and J 6 bases short, with 12 bases between. Some clones are missing from TCRdb's copy, which holds only in-frame ones; the method was immunoSEQ multiplex PCR. The sample includes roughly 760,000 clones, approximately 79% seen only once; the top ten take more than 1.5%. This sequence originates from a woman younger than 45 in good health. The chain recombines TRBV9 with TRBJ2-2; TRBD1 or TRBD2 may be the D gene (6 bases each). Sequencing used memory CD4+ T cells sorted from blood. Subset meaning: CD45RA-negative fraction. The CDR3, as DNA: TGTGCCAGCAGCGTAGGTGGGGGGCGCGCCGGGGAGCTGTTTTTT. It specifies CASSVGGGRAGELFF.